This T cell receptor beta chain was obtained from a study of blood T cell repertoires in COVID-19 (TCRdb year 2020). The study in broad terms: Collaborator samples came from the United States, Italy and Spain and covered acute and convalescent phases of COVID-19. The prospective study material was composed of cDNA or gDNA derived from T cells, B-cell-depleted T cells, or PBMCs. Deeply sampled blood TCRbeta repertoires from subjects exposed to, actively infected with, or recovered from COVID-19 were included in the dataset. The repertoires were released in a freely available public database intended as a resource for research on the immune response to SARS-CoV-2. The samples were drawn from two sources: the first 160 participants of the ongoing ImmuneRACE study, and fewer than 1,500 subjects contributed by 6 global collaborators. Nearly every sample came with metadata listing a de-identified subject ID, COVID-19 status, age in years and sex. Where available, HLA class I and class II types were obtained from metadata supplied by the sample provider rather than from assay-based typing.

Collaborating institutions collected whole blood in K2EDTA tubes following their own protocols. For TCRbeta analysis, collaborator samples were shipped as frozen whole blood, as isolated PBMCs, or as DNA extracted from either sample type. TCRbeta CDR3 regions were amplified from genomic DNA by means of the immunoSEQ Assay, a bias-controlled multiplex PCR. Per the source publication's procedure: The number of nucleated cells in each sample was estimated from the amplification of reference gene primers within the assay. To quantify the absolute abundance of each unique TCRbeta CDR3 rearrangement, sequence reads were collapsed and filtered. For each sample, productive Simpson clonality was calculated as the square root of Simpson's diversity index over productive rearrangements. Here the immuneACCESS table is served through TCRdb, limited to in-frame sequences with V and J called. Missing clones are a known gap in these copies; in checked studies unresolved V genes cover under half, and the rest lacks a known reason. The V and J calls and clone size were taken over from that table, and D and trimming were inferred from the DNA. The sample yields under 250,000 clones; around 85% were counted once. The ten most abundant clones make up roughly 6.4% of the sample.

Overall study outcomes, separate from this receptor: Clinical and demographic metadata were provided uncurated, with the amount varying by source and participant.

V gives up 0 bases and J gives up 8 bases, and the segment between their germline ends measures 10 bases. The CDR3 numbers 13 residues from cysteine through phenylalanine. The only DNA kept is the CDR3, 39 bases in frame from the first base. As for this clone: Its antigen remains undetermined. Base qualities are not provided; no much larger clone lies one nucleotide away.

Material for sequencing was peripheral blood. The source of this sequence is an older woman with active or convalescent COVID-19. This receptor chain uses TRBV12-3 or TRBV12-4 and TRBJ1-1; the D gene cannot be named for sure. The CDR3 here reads CASSLAVPTEAFF. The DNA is TGTGCCAGCAGTTTAGCAGTACCCACAGAAGCTTTCTTT.